Many counts were recorded for the clone carrying this T cell receptor beta chain. The antigen is not known. This sample was taken from a study of T-cell memory formation after mild COVID-19. Turning to the study itself: Among the donors, TCR clusters were largely specific to each donor. Overall study results and limits: Contracting clones localized mainly to CM and EM when CD4+ and mainly to EMRA when CD8+. Later expanders leaned CD4+, whereas clones that contracted between day 15 and 85 were balanced CD4/CD8.

V was pared by 5 bases and J by 8 bases, with 26 bases between. The CDR3 is 17 residues long. Looked up from germline, CDR1 is SGHDN and CDR2 is FVKESK. One entry per CDR3 protein, called by TCRdb with MiXCR from the 5' RACE reads. The sample has under 35,000 distinct CDR3 sequences, 15% to 20% seen once. The genes are TRBV14 and TRBJ2-3; D is uncertain. Sequenced sample: PBMCs or a T cell subset sorted from them (not recorded which). The TCR was taken from an adult who had mild COVID-19 (a few samples of this study predate the infection). Cell type and time point are not known. This CDR3 is CASSSSRVAVDSGTQYF. The CDR3 nucleotides read TGTGCCAGCAGCTCGTCCCGGGTCGCGGTCGACTCTGGTACGCAGTATTTT.